The entry below gives a single T cell receptor beta chain sequence along with its context. Its target is unknown. This entry comes from a study of regulatory T cells in long-lasting Graves disease. Overall study: To qualify as persistent, Graves' disease required over 5 years of antithyroid drugs with positive TSH receptor antibodies.

Regarding time point: persistent/refractory GD, antithyroid drugs over 5 years with positive TRAb. The TCR library was made from RNA extracted from PBMCs. An endocrinology department in Xi'an, China, recruited the patients. Overall study results and limits: Examination was confined to peripheral blood, excluding thyroid tissue.

Relying on iRepertoire HTBI primers and Arm-PCR of CDR3 regions, the team built TCR beta libraries. Each CDR3 protein gets one entry after TCRdb re-called the multiplex PCR reads with MiXCR. This repertoire shows 650,000 to 700,000 distinct CDR3 sequences, approximately 29% found once; its top ten account for roughly 40%. The sample here was peripheral blood mononuclear cells (PBMCs), taken when the disease was refractory, from a patient treated with antithyroid drugs. This receptor was obtained from a female donor with Graves disease.

The CDR3 loop is CASSDGRGPSGNTIYF. The CDR3 nucleotides read TGTGCCAGCAGTGACGGCAGGGGCCCTTCTGGAAACACCATATATTTT. The J gene is TRBJ1-3, the V gene TRBV6-1, with D tentatively TRBD1 (6 bases). Germline V lookup: CDR1 MNHNS, CDR2 SASEGT. This CDR3 is built from 16 residues. V lost 3 bases and J lost 1, with 13 bases in between.